This is a list of T cell receptor beta chains from one sample in a study of spatial heterogeneity in lung cancer. TCRdb redid the calling of the 5' RACE reads with MiXCR, one entry per CDR3 protein. The data contain some 15,000 distinct CDR3 sequences, around 7.8% of them seen just once; the ten biggest clones take up approximately 8.7%. The starting material was lung tumor tissue, obtained at surgery. These receptors were taken from a male donor with early-stage non-small cell lung cancer. Both conserved end residues are part of each CDR3. Fields, in order: V gene, D gene, J gene, clone size, CDR3 protein, CDR3 DNA. A D gene is named only where the DNA matches it firmly. Clone sizes are given selectively: once, few, many, or a class where the clone is expanded.

TRBV6-2/TRBV6-3	-	TRBJ2-5	many	CASRVWGIAPAGETQYF	TGTGCCAGCAGAGTTTGGGGGATTGCCCCCGCCGGAGAGACCCAGTACTTC
TRBV20-1	TRBD2	TRBJ2-3	-	CSARDLSGPTDTQYF	TGCAGTGCTAGAGATCTTAGCGGGCCCACAGATACGCAGTATTTT
TRBV12-3/TRBV12-4	TRBD1	TRBJ1-3	many	CASRLDRGSGNTIYF	TGTGCCAGCAGGCTGGACAGGGGGTCTGGAAACACCATATATTTT
TRBV3-1	-	TRBJ1-2	-	CASSQRSGYTF	TGTGCCAGCAGCCAACGAAGTGGCTACACCTTC
TRBV9	-	TRBJ2-2	many	CASSVEITGELFF	TGTGCCAGCAGCGTAGAAATTACCGGGGAGCTGTTTTTT
TRBV20-1	-	TRBJ1-6	many	CSATHRFNSPLHF	TGCAGTGCTACCCACAGGTTTAATTCACCCCTCCACTTT
TRBV6-1	-	TRBJ2-3	few	CASNWDTIDTQYF	TGTGCCAGCAACTGGGACACTATCGATACGCAGTATTTT
TRBV5-1	TRBD1	TRBJ2-3	few	CASTHYPDRVGDTQYF	TGCGCCAGCACTCACTACCCGGACAGGGTAGGCGATACGCAGTATTTT
TRBV6-6	TRBD1	TRBJ1-4	-	CASRSGQGTTNEKLFF	TGTGCCAGCAGGAGTGGACAGGGGACAACTAATGAAAAACTGTTTTTT
TRBV6-5	-	TRBJ2-5	-	CERSSGLKEKQYF	TGTGAAAGAAGTTCGGGACTGAAAGAGAAACAGTACTTC
TRBV29-1	TRBD1	TRBJ1-2	many	CSVDHGTGRYYGYTF	TGCAGCGTGGATCATGGGACAGGGCGCTACTATGGCTACACCTTC
TRBV6-5	-	TRBJ1-5	-	CASSRYFRSHLPGQPQHF	TGTGCCAGCAGTCGATACTTCCGAAGTCACCTCCCTGGGCAGCCCCAGCATTTT
TRBV7-2	-	TRBJ1-1	-	CASSLLGQNTEAFF	TGTGCCAGCAGCTTACTGGGACAGAACACTGAAGCTTTCTTT
TRBV29-1	TRBD1	TRBJ2-1	few	CSVRTGGNEQFF	TGCAGCGTTCGGACAGGGGGCAATGAGCAGTTCTTC
TRBV24-1	-	TRBJ2-1	-	CATSDLVQGRNEQFF	TGTGCCACCAGTGATTTGGTCCAGGGAAGGAATGAGCAGTTCTTC
TRBV27	-	TRBJ2-7	few	CASGLNIYEQYF	TGTGCCAGCGGACTAAACATATACGAGCAGTACTTC